This T cell receptor (beta chain) was captured in a study of blood T cell repertoires in COVID-19. Across the study: T cells, B-cell-depleted T cells, or PBMCs provided the cDNA or gDNA that served as material.

Each participant's cohort was designated according to participant-reported clinical history. Recovered Cohort 3 donors showed two negative PCRs, clearance, or symptom resolution. Sequencing used immunoSEQ multiplex PCR; TCRdb keeps in-frame clones, though not all of them. Of more than 250,000 clones listed, around nine tenths are singletons. Germline CDR1 and CDR2: SGHRS and YFSETQ. The V end was cut by 4 bases, the J end by 5 bases, with 18 bases between. The CDR3 runs to 15 residues. This receptor was taken from a woman aged 35 to 49 who had recovered from COVID-19. Sequencing used PBMCs or T cells enriched from blood (not recorded which). This chain connects TRBV5-1 to TRBJ1-1; D is possibly TRBD1 (5 bases). The CDR3 is CASSPEGHFPTEAFF. The CDR3 coding sequence is TGCGCCAGCAGCCCGGAGGGGCATTTCCCGACTGAAGCTTTCTTT.